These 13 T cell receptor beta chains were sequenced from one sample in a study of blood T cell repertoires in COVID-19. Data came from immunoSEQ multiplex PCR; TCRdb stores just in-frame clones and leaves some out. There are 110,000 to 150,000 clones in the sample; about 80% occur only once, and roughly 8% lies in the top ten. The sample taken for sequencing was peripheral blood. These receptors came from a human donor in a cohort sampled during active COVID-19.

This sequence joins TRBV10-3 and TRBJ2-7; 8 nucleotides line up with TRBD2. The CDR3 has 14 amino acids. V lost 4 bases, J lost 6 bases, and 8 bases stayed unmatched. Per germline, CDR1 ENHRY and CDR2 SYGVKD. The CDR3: CAISAQIRGGEQYF. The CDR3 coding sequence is TGTGCCATCAGTGCCCAAATCCGGGGGGGCGAGCAGTACTTC.

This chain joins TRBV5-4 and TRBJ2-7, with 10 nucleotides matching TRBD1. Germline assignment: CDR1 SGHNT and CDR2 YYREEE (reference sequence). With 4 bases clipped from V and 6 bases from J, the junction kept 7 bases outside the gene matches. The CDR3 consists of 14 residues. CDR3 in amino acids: CASSPRQGAGEQYF. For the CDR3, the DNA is TGTGCCAGCAGCCCTCGACAGGGGGCTGGCGAGCAGTACTTC.

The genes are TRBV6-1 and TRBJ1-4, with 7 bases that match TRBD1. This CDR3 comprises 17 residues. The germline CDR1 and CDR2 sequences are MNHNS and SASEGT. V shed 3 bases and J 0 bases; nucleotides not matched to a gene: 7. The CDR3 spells CASSDGRGFATNEKLFF. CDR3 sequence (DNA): TGTGCCAGCAGTGATGGCAGGGGGTTTGCAACTAATGAAAAACTGTTTTTT.

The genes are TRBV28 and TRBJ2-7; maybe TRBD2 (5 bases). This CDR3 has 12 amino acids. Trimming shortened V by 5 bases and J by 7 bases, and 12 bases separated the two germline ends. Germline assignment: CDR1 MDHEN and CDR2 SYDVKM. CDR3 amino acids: CASSHEGWEQYF. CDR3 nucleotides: TGTGCCAGCAGTCACGAGGGTTGGGAGCAGTACTTC.

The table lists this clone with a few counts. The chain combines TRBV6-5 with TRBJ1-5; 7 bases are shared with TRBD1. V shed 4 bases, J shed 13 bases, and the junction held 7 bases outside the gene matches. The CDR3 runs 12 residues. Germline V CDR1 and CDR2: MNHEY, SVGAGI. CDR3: CASSSLTGIQHF. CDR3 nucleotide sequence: TGTGCCAGCAGTTCCTTGACAGGGATTCAGCATTTT.

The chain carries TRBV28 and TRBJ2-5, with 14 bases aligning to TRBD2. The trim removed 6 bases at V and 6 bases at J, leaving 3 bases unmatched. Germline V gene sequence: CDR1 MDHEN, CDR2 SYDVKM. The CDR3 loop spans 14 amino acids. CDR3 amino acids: CASRTSGGAQTQYF. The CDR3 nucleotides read TGTGCCAGCAGGACTAGCGGGGGGGCCCAGACCCAGTACTTC. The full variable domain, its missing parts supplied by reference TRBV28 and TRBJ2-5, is DVKVTQSSRYLVKRTGEKVFLECVQDMDHENMFWYRQDPGLGLRLIYFSYDVKMKEKGDIPEGYSVSREKKERFSLILESASTNQTSMYLCASRTSGGAQTQYFGPGTRLLVL.

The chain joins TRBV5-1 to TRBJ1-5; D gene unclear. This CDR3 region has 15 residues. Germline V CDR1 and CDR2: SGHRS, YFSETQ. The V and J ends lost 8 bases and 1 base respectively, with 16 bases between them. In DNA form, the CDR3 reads TGCGCCAGAAAAAGGAGAGCTTTGAGCAATCAGCCCCAGCATTTT. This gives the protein CARKRRALSNQPQHF.

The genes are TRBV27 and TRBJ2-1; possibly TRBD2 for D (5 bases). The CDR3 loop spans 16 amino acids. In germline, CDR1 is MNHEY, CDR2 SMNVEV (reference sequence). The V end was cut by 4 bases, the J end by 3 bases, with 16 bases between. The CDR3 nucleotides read TGTGCCAGCAGTTCCCCCTATCTCGGGATCTACAATGAGCAGTTCTTC. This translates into CASSSPYLGIYNEQFF.

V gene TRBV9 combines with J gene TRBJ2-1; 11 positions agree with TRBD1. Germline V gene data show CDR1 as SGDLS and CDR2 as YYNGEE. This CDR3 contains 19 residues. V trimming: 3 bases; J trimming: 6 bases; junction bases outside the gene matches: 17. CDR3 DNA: TGTGCCAGCAGCGCAGGACAGGGGGCCCTAGTGGGTTTGTCCAATGAGCAGTTCTTC. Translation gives CASSAGQGALVGLSNEQFF.

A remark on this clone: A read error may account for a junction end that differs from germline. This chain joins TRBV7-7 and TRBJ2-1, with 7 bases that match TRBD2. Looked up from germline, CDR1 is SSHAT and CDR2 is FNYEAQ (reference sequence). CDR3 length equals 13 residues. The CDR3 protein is CASSARTSNEQFF. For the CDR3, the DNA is TGTGCTAGCAGCGCCCGGACTAGCAATGAGCAGTTCTTC.

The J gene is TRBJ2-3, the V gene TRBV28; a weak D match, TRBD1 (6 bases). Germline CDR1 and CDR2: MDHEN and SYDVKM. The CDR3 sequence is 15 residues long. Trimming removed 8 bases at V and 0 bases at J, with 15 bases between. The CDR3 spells CASSPHRDSTDTQYF. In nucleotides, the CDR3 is TGTGCCAGCTCTCCACACAGGGACAGCACAGATACGCAGTATTTT.

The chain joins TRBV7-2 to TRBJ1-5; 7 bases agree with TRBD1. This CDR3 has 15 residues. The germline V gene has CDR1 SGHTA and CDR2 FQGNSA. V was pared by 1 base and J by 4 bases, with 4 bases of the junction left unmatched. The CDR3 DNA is TGTGCCAGCAGCTTAGAGGCGACAGGGAATCAGCCCCAGCATTTT. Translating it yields CASSLEATGNQPQHF.

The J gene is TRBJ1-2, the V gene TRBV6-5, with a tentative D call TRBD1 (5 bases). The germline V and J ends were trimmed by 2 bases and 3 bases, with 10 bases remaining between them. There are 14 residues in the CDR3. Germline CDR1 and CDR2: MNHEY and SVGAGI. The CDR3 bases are TGTGCCAGCAGTTACAACAGGCAGGACTATGGCTACACCTTC. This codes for CASSYNRQDYGYTF.